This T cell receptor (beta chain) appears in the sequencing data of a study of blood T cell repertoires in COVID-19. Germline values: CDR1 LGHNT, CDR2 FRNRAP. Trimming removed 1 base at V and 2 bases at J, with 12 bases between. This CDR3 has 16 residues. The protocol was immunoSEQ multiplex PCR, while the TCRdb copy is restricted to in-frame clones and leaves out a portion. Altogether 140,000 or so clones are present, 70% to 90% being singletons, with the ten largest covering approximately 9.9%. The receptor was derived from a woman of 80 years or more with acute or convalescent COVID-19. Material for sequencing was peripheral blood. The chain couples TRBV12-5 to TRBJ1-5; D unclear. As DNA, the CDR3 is TGTGCTAGTGGTTTGGGCCTCGGAGCTGGCAATCAGCCCCAGCATTTT. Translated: CASGLGLGAGNQPQHF.